This entry lists 31 T cell receptor beta chains sequenced from one sample in a study of response to subunit inactivated influenza vaccine. TCRdb re-derived calls from the RT-PCR reads in MiXCR, one entry per CDR3 protein. The sample yields about 570,000 distinct CDR3 sequences, 12% seen once. This specimen was PBMCs from blood, taken on the day of vaccination. Receptor source: a middle-aged man who received an inactivated influenza vaccine.

The chain uses TRBV2 and TRBJ2-3; no definite D call. CDR1 is SNHLY and CDR2 is FYNNEI in the germline V gene. Trimming stripped 7 bases from V and 2 bases from J, with 10 bases between. The CDR3 contains 13 residues. The CDR3 DNA reads TGTGCCAGCATTAACAGATACACAGATACGCAGTATTTT. Translated, it gives CASINRYTDTQYF.

The rearrangement links TRBV24-1 to TRBJ2-3; TRBD1 matches 9 bases. There are 14 residues in the CDR3. CDR1 KGHDR and CDR2 SFDVKD come from the germline V gene. V shed 4 bases, J shed 4 bases, and the junction held 2 bases outside the gene matches. The CDR3 DNA sequence: TGTGCCACCAGTGAGTGGACAGGGGCAGATACGCAGTATTTT. Translation: CATSEWTGADTQYF.

The chain combines TRBV27 with TRBJ2-1; 10 nucleotides match TRBD2. The CDR3 totals 13 residues. Per germline, CDR1 MNHEY and CDR2 SMNVEV (reference sequence). Germline trimming cut 2 bases from V and 10 bases from J; bases unmatched to any gene: 2. The CDR3 reads CASSLLAGAEQFF. CDR3 nucleotides: TGTGCCAGCAGTTTACTAGCGGGAGCCGAGCAGTTCTTC.

V and J are TRBV20-1 and TRBJ2-1, with D perhaps TRBD2 (6 bases). Trimming took off 7 bases at V and 8 bases at J, with 15 bases between the two ends. The germline CDR1 and CDR2 sequences are DFQATT and SNEGSKA (reference sequence). This CDR3 spans 12 amino acids. CDR3 loop: CSGVLGGYEQFF. For the CDR3, the DNA is TGCAGTGGTGTGTTGGGGGGATATGAGCAGTTCTTC.

This clonotype showed up just a few times. The genes are TRBV5-1 and TRBJ1-5; TRBD1 matches at 10 bases. CDR1 and CDR2 from the germline V gene are SGHRS and YFSETQ. The CDR3 is 16 amino acids. The junction had 4 bases not matched to a gene; V was cut back by 4 bases and J by 0 bases. The CDR3 region has the DNA TGCGCCAGCAGCATAGGGACAGGGGATAGCAATCAGCCCCAGCATTTT. As protein: CASSIGTGDSNQPQHF.

The chain joins TRBV5-1 to TRBJ2-7; D perhaps matches TRBD2 (5 bases). Germline loops: CDR1 SGHRS, CDR2 YFSETQ. Trimming shortened V by 4 bases and J by 0 bases, and 14 bases separated the two germline ends. The CDR3 runs 15 residues. The CDR3 region is CASSQPAVSSYEQYF. Here the CDR3 DNA reads TGCGCCAGCAGCCAACCAGCGGTAAGCTCCTACGAGCAGTACTTC.

The table lists this clonotype with a few counts. This rearrangement joins TRBV6-2 or TRBV6-3 to TRBJ2-3; TRBD2 matches at 7 bases. V shed 6 bases, J shed 0 bases, and the junction held 6 bases outside the gene matches. In germline, CDR1 is MNHEY, CDR2 SVGEGT. CDR3 length equals 15 residues. As DNA, the CDR3 is TGTGCCAGCAGAATACTAGCGCGTAGCACAGATACGCAGTATTTT. It encodes CASRILARSTDTQYF.

This clonotype has a handful of counts. The gene calls are TRBV5-6 and TRBJ1-1; 7 nucleotides line up with TRBD1. The germline V gene encodes CDR1 SGHDT and CDR2 YYEEEE. This CDR3 is 15 amino acids long. J gave up 5 bases and V 0 bases, and 7 bases lay outside the gene matches. The CDR3 DNA reads TGTGCCAGCAGCTTGGAACGGCAGGGGGGAACTGAAGCTTTCTTT. Translating it yields CASSLERQGGTEAFF.

This clonotype showed up just a few times. V gene TRBV7-9 combines with J gene TRBJ2-4; D uncertain. This CDR3 has 15 residues. Trimming shortened V by 1 base and J by 6 bases, and 13 bases separated the two germline ends. Germline values: CDR1 SEHNR, CDR2 FQNEAQ (reference sequence). The CDR3 coding sequence is TGTGCCAGCAGCTTAGTCGGCGGTGATGGAAACATTCAGTACTTC. Encoded protein: CASSLVGGDGNIQYF.

V usage is TRBV6-2 or TRBV6-3 and J usage is TRBJ1-5; TRBD1 is a possible D gene (6 bases). CDR1 MNHEY and CDR2 SVGEGT come from the germline V gene. Trimming took 6 bases from V and 1 from J, leaving 10 bases between them. The CDR3 runs 14 residues. The CDR3: CASRQGRSNQPQHF. CDR3 sequence (DNA): TGTGCCAGCAGACAGGGTAGGAGCAATCAGCCCCAGCATTTT.

This clonotype appeared a few times. This rearrangement joins TRBV19 to TRBJ2-1, with D possibly being TRBD1 (6 bases). This CDR3 comprises 13 residues. Between the trimmed V and J ends, which lost 7 bases and 8 bases, there was a span of 15 bases. Looked up from germline, CDR1 is LNHDA and CDR2 is SQIVND (reference sequence). The CDR3 sequence: CASIQGLCDEQFF. The CDR3 bases are TGTGCCAGTATACAGGGCTTATGTGATGAGCAGTTCTTC.

The chain joins TRBV5-1 to TRBJ2-7; D is possibly TRBD2 (5 bases). CDR1 is SGHRS and CDR2 is YFSETQ in the germline V gene. This CDR3 region has 17 residues. V gave up 1 base and J gave up 0 bases, with 17 bases separating them. CDR3 nucleotides: TGCGCCAGCAGCTTGAAGGCGAGTATGAGGGTCTCCTACGAGCAGTACTTC. Its translation: CASSLKASMRVSYEQYF.

This clonotype has a handful of counts. This sequence joins TRBV6-2 or TRBV6-3 and TRBJ2-1, with TRBD2 matching 9 bases. This CDR3 has 14 residues. The V gene end was trimmed by 6 bases and the J gene end by 9 bases; junction bases not matched to a gene: 9. Germline V lookup: CDR1 MNHEY, CDR2 SVGEGT. CDR3 residues: CASRPNLAGVEQFF. CDR3 nucleotides: TGTGCCAGCAGACCTAATTTAGCGGGAGTTGAGCAGTTCTTC.

This chain uses TRBV7-2 with TRBJ1-2; D is unclear. The CDR3 is made up of 16 amino acids. Germline values: CDR1 SGHTA, CDR2 FQGNSA. Trimming shortened V by 2 bases and J by 7 bases, and 20 bases separated the two germline ends. The CDR3, as DNA: TGTGCCAGCAGCTTAAGTCCGACGGATCCAGGCGGTGGCTACACCTTC. Encoded protein: CASSLSPTDPGGGYTF.

This chain connects TRBV5-1 to TRBJ2-7; 11 bases map to TRBD2. Germline V gene data show CDR1 as SGHRS and CDR2 as YFSETQ. The CDR3 is made up of 15 amino acids. V shed 0 bases and J 7 bases; nucleotides not matched to a gene: 6. The CDR3 DNA reads as TGCGCCAGCAGCTTGGTTAGCGGGAGGGCCGGGGAGCAGTACTTC. Translating it yields CASSLVSGRAGEQYF.

A few counts support this clonotype. The CDR3 sequence is CASSKGPYSGYEQYF. Written as DNA, the CDR3 is TGTGCCAGCAGCAAAGGACCCTACTCGGGGTACGAGCAGTACTTC. The chain joins TRBV3-1 to TRBJ2-7; TRBD2 is a possible D gene (5 bases). Trimming took off 5 bases at V and 4 bases at J, with 18 bases between the two ends. The CDR3 spans 15 residues. Germline CDR1 is LGHDT and CDR2 is YNNKEL (reference sequence).

This clonotype was seen more than once but under ten times. The chain links TRBV5-1 to TRBJ2-1, with a possible D match to TRBD2 (6 bases). Germline V lookup: CDR1 SGHRS, CDR2 YFSETQ. CDR3 length: 16 residues. Deletions cut 5 bases from V and 7 bases from J, with 22 bases between. This CDR3 reads CASSPAPGLAGNEQFF. The DNA of the CDR3 is TGCGCCAGCAGTCCCGCCCCGGGACTGGCTGGGAATGAGCAGTTCTTC.

The rearrangement uses TRBV27 and TRBJ2-7; D not certain. Germline CDR1 reads MNHEY; CDR2 reads SMNVEV (reference sequence). The CDR3 totals 13 residues. The V end was cut by 2 bases, the J end by 2 bases, with 7 bases between. This chain's CDR3 is CASSLRETYEQYF. The CDR3 nucleotides read TGTGCCAGCAGTTTAAGGGAAACCTACGAGCAGTACTTC.

The sample holds a few counts of this clonotype. Written as DNA, the CDR3 is TGTGCCAGCACCCGAAGGGGGGCTCGAGGTGAGCAGTTCTTC. It codes for CASTRRGARGEQFF. The chain combines TRBV5-6 with TRBJ2-1; D is possibly TRBD1 or TRBD2 (6 bases each). The V and J ends lost 6 bases and 9 bases respectively, with 19 bases between them. This CDR3 contains 14 residues. Germline-derived CDR1 and CDR2 are SGHDT and YYEEEE. Together with reference TRBV5-6 and TRBJ2-1, the CDR3 gives the full variable domain: DAGVTQSPTHLIKTRGQQVTLRCSPKSGHDTVSWYQQALGQGPQFIFQYYEEEERQRGNFPDRFSGHQFPNYSSELNVNALLLGDSALYLCASTRRGARGEQFFGPGTRLTVL.

This clonotype came up a few times. The J gene is TRBJ1-5, the V gene TRBV28, with TRBD1 matching over 10 bases. The V gene's germline CDR1 is MDHEN and CDR2 SYDVKM. V shed 5 bases, J shed 7 bases, and the junction held 8 bases outside the gene matches. The CDR3 consists of 15 residues. The CDR3, as DNA: TGTGCCAGCAGTACCGGGACAGGGGCCCGACAGCCCCAGCATTTT. Its protein is CASSTGTGARQPQHF.

This clonotype turned up a few times. V gene TRBV12-3 or TRBV12-4 combines with J gene TRBJ2-3; D is ambiguous. V shed 5 bases and J shed 1 base, with 10 bases lying between them. The CDR3 consists of 14 residues. CDR3 DNA sequence: TGTGCCAGCAGTCCCGTGTCCGGCACAGATACGCAGTATTTT. Translation: CASSPVSGTDTQYF.

This clonotype was found a few times. V and J are TRBV20-1 and TRBJ2-1, with TRBD2 as a possible D gene (6 bases). The CDR3 covers 15 residues. V dropped 6 bases and J dropped 10 bases, with 25 bases sitting between them. CDR1 and CDR2 from the germline V gene are DFQATT and SNEGSKA (reference sequence). The CDR3 sequence is CSAIRGTAGLLEQFF. CDR3 nucleotide sequence: TGCAGTGCAATCCGAGGGACTGCGGGCCTACTCGAGCAGTTCTTC.

The rearrangement links TRBV5-1 to TRBJ2-5, with 8 bases that match TRBD1. The CDR3 is 17 residues long. The germline CDR1 and CDR2 sequences are SGHRS and YFSETQ. V was clipped by 9 bases and J by 4 bases; unmatched bases: 20. The CDR3 region is CANQRRDRWGDGETQYF. Written as DNA, the CDR3 is TGCGCCAACCAACGGAGGGACAGGTGGGGTGATGGAGAGACCCAGTACTTC.

This clonotype was seen a few times. This chain connects TRBV7-2 to TRBJ2-1; unclear D gene. The V gene lost 1 base and the J gene lost 9 bases, with 7 bases spanning the gap. CDR1 and CDR2 (germline): SGHTA, FQGNSA. The CDR3 has 12 amino acids. CDR3 sequence reads: CASSLETGEQFF. As DNA, the CDR3 is TGTGCCAGCAGCTTAGAGACCGGTGAGCAGTTCTTC.

This clonotype has only a few counts. The chain recombines TRBV6-2 or TRBV6-3 with TRBJ1-2, with D possibly being TRBD1 (5 bases). Deletions cut 6 bases from V and 4 bases from J, with 18 bases between. CDR1 is MNHEY, CDR2 SVGEGT, per germline. The CDR3 loop spans 15 amino acids. CDR3 DNA sequence: TGTGCCAGCAGCTCCCCCCCGGGACGGAGCTATGGCTACACCTTC. It translates to CASSSPPGRSYGYTF.

The chain combines TRBV6-5 with TRBJ2-1; possibly TRBD2 for D (6 bases). Germline assignment: CDR1 MNHEY and CDR2 SVGAGI. The CDR3 spans 15 residues. Trimming shortened V by 0 bases and J by 8 bases, and 14 bases separated the two germline ends. CDR3 sequence (DNA): TGTGCCAGCAGTTACTCGGGGGGAGACGGGTATGAGCAGTTCTTC. Translation: CASSYSGGDGYEQFF.

This clonotype was recorded at least ten times. The chain employs TRBV4-3 and TRBJ2-1; no clear D. V lost 2 bases to trimming and J lost 12 bases, with 8 bases between them. CDR3 length equals 11 residues. Germline CDR1 and CDR2: LGHNA and YSLEER. CDR3 bases: TGCGCCAGCAGCCAATCGAGCCGGCAGTTCTTC. Amino acid sequence: CASSQSSRQFF.

This clonotype was detected ten times or more. The V call is TRBV3-1, the J call TRBJ2-6; no clear D. Trimming removed 8 bases at V and 1 base at J, with 3 bases between. The CDR3 extends over 12 amino acids. The germline V gene has CDR1 LGHDT and CDR2 YNNKEL (reference sequence). In nucleotides, the CDR3 is TGTGCCAGCGGTTCTGGGGCCAACGTCCTGACTTTC. This translates into CASGSGANVLTF.

This chain joins TRBV7-9 and TRBJ1-1; no firm D call. The CDR3 has 12 residues. Trimming took 9 bases from V and 4 from J, leaving 12 bases between them. CDR1 is SEHNR, CDR2 FQNEAQ, per germline (reference sequence). The CDR3 sequence: CARRQIGTEAFF. The CDR3 DNA sequence: TGTGCCAGAAGACAAATTGGCACTGAAGCTTTCTTT.

In its sample, this clonotype was seen a few times. The genes are TRBV20-1 and TRBJ2-5; D is perhaps TRBD2 (6 bases). This CDR3 spans 16 amino acids. Germline loops: CDR1 DFQATT, CDR2 SNEGSKA (reference sequence). Trimming removed 2 bases at V and 1 base at J, with 17 bases between. This CDR3 is CSARSKGLIPQETQYF. The CDR3 nucleotides are TGCAGTGCTAGATCCAAGGGACTCATTCCCCAAGAGACCCAGTACTTC.

Concerning this clonotype itself: At one end, the junction sequence differs from germline, possibly due to a read error. The CDR3 nucleotides read TGTGCTAGCAGCTTACTAGGGTACGGGGAGCTGTTTTTT. As protein: CASSLLGYGELFF. This chain connects TRBV7-7 to TRBJ2-2; possible D gene TRBD2, 5 bases. This CDR3 spans 13 amino acids. Germline V gene data show CDR1 as SSHAT and CDR2 as FNYEAQ (reference sequence).